This T cell receptor beta chain was sequenced for a study of immune cell composition in non-small cell lung cancer. Whole-study findings and limits: Adenocarcinomas with higher top tumour-associated clone frequency had more reactive TILs.

Normal lung sampling was at least 3 cm from the tumour, as distant as possible. Per germline, CDR1 MDHEN and CDR2 SYDVKM. The CDR3 consists of 15 residues. The trim removed 5 bases at V and 3 bases at J, leaving 7 bases unmatched. Assay: immunoSEQ multiplex PCR; the TCRdb copy retains only in-frame clones and omits some. The profile shows about 6,600 clones, over 65% of them singletons. With respect to this clone: Its antigen remains unknown.

J is TRBJ1-2 and V is TRBV28; the match to TRBD1 covers 9 bases. What was sequenced was non-adjacent lung tissue. The clonotype was recovered from a human donor with non-small cell lung cancer. The CDR3 sequence is CASSLDRGAYYGYTF. CDR3 sequence (DNA): TGTGCCAGCAGTCTGGACAGGGGCGCTTACTATGGCTACACCTTC.